This T cell receptor beta chain was documented in a study of shared clonotypes between healthy human individuals (TCRdb year 2020). Regarding the complete study: A couple of women and three men aged 18 to 49 years were included in the cohort. For each donor, CD4 naive and CD4 memory were each given three plates, CD8 naive was given two plates, and CD8 memory was given one plate. To estimate repertoire size and how much clonotypes are shared between individuals, the study performed deep sequencing of blood TCR repertoires from 4 to 6 healthy adults. Libraries were prepared and TCR repertoires were sequenced by different laboratories using diverse techniques, in order to increase sequencing depth and limit assay-specific biases. Between about 0.94 and 8.9 billion PBMCs per donor were obtained by leukapheresis.

Donors were healthy HIV-negative adults with no recently reported acute infections or vaccinations. Only Caucasian adults living in Nashville, Tennessee, USA were represented among the donors. CD4+ T cells were enriched through magnetic negative selection, after which naive cells were positively selected on CD45RA and the remaining negative fraction served as the memory subset. Blood was collected by leukapheresis, and PBMCs were isolated by Ficoll-Histopaque density gradient centrifugation and then cryopreserved in liquid nitrogen vapor phase. Purity and quantity of every magnetically sorted T cell population were checked by analytical flow cytometry. From each sorted fraction, genomic DNA was isolated and quantified by UV absorbance on a Nanodrop 2000c. The investigation overall reported the following: Even with the large sequencing depth, rarefaction of the sorted-subset datasets indicated that sequencing was incomplete. About 5% of naive CD4, 3.5% of naive CD8, around 2.3% of memory CD4, and over 0.35% of memory CD8 clonotypes were shared across several donors. Pairwise subsampling led to the expectation that sequencing depth would affect the degree of clonotype sharing among donors. Sampling was limited to blood, and TCR repertoires in tissue likely differ from TCR repertoires in blood. Larger estimated clonotype richness was generally found for naive subsets than for memory subsets. Compared with non-shared clonotypes, clonotypes shared by all four sorted-subset donors had higher generation probabilities. Because the study included only a small number of donors, the genetic and exposure-history diversity represented was limited.

Using the deep immunoSEQ assay, multiplex PCR amplified TCR CDR3 regions from genomic DNA. Extracted genomic DNA from each cell subset was spread evenly across all wells of several immunoSEQ 96-well plates, with each plate serving as a replicate. Each replicate PCR for sorted subsets received roughly 0.2 ug genomic DNA, equal to tens of thousands of T cell genomes. Purified libraries were quantified with a Qubit 3.0 fluorometer, sized on a Bioanalyzer 2100, and re-quantified with the KAPA Library Quantification kit. Every immunoSEQ 96-well plate was sequenced on a separate single-read 150-cycle Illumina NextSeq 550 flow cell. The study's processing was this. Because the immunoSEQ output held only junctional sequences and lacked quality scores, the filtering could not match the filtering applied to full-length reads. To assign V/J genes and CDR3, sequences were annotated against IMGT germline references using PyIR, a Python wrapper for IgBLAST v1.9. Reads were filtered out if the reads had weak V/J assignments (E-value above 1e-6), no CDR3, stop codons, out-of-frame junctions, or ambiguous translated residues. V3J clonotypes were defined by identical inferred V gene, J gene, and CDR3 amino acid sequence. To compute the percentage overlap between repertoires, the number of shared unique clonotypes was divided by the size of the smaller repertoire. Three approaches were used to assess repertoire richness: RTK rarefaction, the Chao1 estimator, and Recon v2.1 estimates of unobserved clonotypes. Generation probabilities for all TCRbeta clonotypes obtained by the gDNA method from several donors were computed using OLGA. The immuneACCESS repertoire file appears here via TCRdb, limited to in-frame rearrangements. These files lack a portion of the clones; in checked studies, under half of the deficit traces to unresolved V genes, and the cause of the others is not known. Clonal size and the V and J genes are those of that table, whereas D and trimming came from the DNA. Recorded for this sample are about 2.4 million clones; roughly 93% of them occurred a single time. The top ten hold approximately 0.37% of the sample.

CDR1 LNHDA and CDR2 SQIVND are derived from the germline V gene (reference sequence). Relative to germline, V is 4 bases shorter and J is 0 bases shorter, with 7 bases between their ends. The CDR3 runs 13 amino acids, cysteine and phenylalanine included. This entry keeps only the CDR3 DNA: 39 bases, framed from base 1. Details on this clone: The antigen this receptor binds is unknown. The input lacks base qualities; no much larger clone sits a single base away. Other DNA sequences in the sample encode the same CDR3.

This TCR was recovered from a man aged 18 to 35 in good health. Some clones in this sample may be carry-over from other donors' samples. The V and J genes are TRBV19 and TRBJ2-7, with the D gene call left open. Input material: naive CD4+ T cells from PBMCs. The cell subset or site label here, explained by the study, means: CD45RA+ positively selected. The DNA sequence is as follows: TGTGCCAGTAGTAGGACGGTCTCCTACGAGCAGTACTTC. This codes for CASSRTVSYEQYF.